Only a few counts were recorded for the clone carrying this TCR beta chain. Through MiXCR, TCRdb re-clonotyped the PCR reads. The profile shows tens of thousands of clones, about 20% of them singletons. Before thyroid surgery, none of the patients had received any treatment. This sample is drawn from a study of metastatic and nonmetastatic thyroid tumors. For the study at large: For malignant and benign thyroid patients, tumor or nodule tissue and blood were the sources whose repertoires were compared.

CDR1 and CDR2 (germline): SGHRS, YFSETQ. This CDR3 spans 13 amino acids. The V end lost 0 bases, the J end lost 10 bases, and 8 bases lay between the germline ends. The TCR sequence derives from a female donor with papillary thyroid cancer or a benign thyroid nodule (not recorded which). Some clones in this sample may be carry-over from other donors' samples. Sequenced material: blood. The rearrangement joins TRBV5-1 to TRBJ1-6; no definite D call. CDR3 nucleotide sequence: TGCGCCAGCAGCTTGGGGGTCGGATCACCCCTCCACTTT. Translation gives CASSLGVGSPLHF.